This T cell receptor (beta chain) was profiled in a study of shared clonotypes between healthy human individuals (dated by TCRdb to 2019 to 2021). Background on the whole study: The cohort comprised two women and three men aged 18 to 49 years. Libraries were prepared and TCR repertoires were sequenced by different laboratories using diverse techniques, in order to increase sequencing depth and limit assay-specific biases. To estimate repertoire size and how much clonotype sharing occurs between individuals, the study deeply sequenced the blood TCR repertoires of five healthy adults. Between about 0.85 and 8.9 billion PBMCs per donor were obtained by leukapheresis. For each donor, CD4 naive and CD4 memory were each given three plates, CD8 naive was given two plates, and CD8 memory was given one plate. General findings and caveats noted by the study authors: Sharing across a few donors was observed for about 5% of naive CD4, 3.5% of naive CD8, around 2.5% of memory CD4, and 0.4% of memory CD8 clonotypes. Pairwise subsampling indicated that sequencing depth was expected to affect the degree of clonotype sharing among donors. Incomplete sequencing was indicated by rarefaction of sorted-subset datasets, despite the large sequencing depth. Naive subsets generally had larger estimated clonotype richness than memory subsets did. Only blood was sampled, and tissue TCR repertoires likely differ from those in blood. Higher generation probabilities were observed for clonotypes shared by all four sorted-subset donors than for non-shared clonotypes. The genetic and exposure-history diversity represented was limited by the small number of donors.

TCR CDR3 regions were amplified from genomic DNA by multiplex PCR using the deep immunoSEQ assay. Genomic DNA extracted from each cell subset was distributed evenly over all wells of several immunoSEQ 96-well plates, and each plate served as one replicate. For sorted subsets, about 200 ng genomic DNA, equal to about 30,000 T cell genomes, was loaded into each replicate PCR. Purified libraries were measured with a Qubit 3.0 fluorometer, size-checked on a Bioanalyzer 2100, and measured again with the KAPA Library Quantification kit. Each immunoSEQ 96-well plate was sequenced on its own single-read 150-cycle Illumina NextSeq 550 flow cell. The original methods were these. Because the immunoSEQ output included only junctional sequences and no quality scores, the filtering could not be the same as the filtering used for full-length reads. Sequences were annotated with PyIR, a Python wrapper for IgBLAST v1.9, and V/J genes and CDR3 were assigned using IMGT germline references. Reads were filtered out if the reads had weak V/J assignments (E-value above 1e-6), no CDR3, stop codons, out-of-frame junctions, or ambiguous translated residues. A V3J clonotype was defined by an identical inferred V gene, J gene, and CDR3 amino acid sequence. Percentage overlap between repertoires was computed as shared unique clonotypes divided by the size of the smaller repertoire. Richness of each repertoire was evaluated using RTK rarefaction, the Chao1 estimator, and Recon v2.1 estimates of unobserved clonotypes. OLGA was used to compute generation probabilities for all TCRbeta clonotypes that the gDNA method yielded from a handful of donors. Sourced from immuneACCESS, this table was stored by TCRdb with only in-frame sequences that have V and J called. A share of the clones is absent; for the studies checked, an unresolved V gene accounts for under half, and the remainder has no known explanation. V and J calls and clone size are copied from that table; D and trimming were computed from the DNA. The sample includes approximately 2.5 million clones, with 93% observed a single time. The top ten hold 0.36% of the sample.

The V end gives up 4 bases and the J end 6 bases, leaving 6 bases in the junction not matched to a gene. Counted from cysteine to phenylalanine, this CDR3 has 14 amino acids. Of all the DNA, just the CDR3 is kept, 42 bases in frame from base 1. CDR1 and CDR2, looked up from the germline V gene, are ENHRY and SYGVKD. The donors were healthy, HIV-negative adults with no recently reported acute infections or vaccinations. Every donor was a Caucasian adult residing in Nashville, Tennessee, USA. CD4+ T cells were enriched by magnetic negative selection; naive cells were then positively selected on CD45RA, and the negative fraction formed the memory subset. After blood collection by leukapheresis, PBMCs were isolated using Ficoll-Histopaque density gradient centrifugation and then cryopreserved in the vapor phase of liquid nitrogen. Analytical flow cytometry was used to check the purity and quantity of each magnetically sorted T cell population. Genomic DNA was isolated from each sorted fraction and quantified by UV absorbance on a Nanodrop 2000c.

About this clone itself: What this receptor recognizes is not known. Qualities for individual bases were not recorded, and no much larger clone is one base off.

Input material: naive CD4+ T cells from PBMCs. Per the publication, the cell subset or site label means: CD45RA+ positively selected. This TCR was sampled from a man aged 18 to 35 in good health. Some clones in this sample may be carry-over from other donors' samples. The chain is assembled from TRBV10-3 and TRBJ1-1, and 9 junction bases match TRBD1. The CDR3 is CAISGDRAGAEAFF. The DNA reads TGTGCCATCAGTGGGGACAGGGCGGGCGCTGAAGCTTTCTTT.